One and the same sample provided the 4 T cell receptor beta chains below, sequenced in a study of blood T cell repertoires in COVID-19. This table comes from immunoSEQ multiplex PCR, and its TCRdb copy is limited to in-frame clones, with some not included. The sample lists 100,000 to 150,000 clones, around 86% occurring once. The specimen was peripheral blood. The receptors come from a human donor in a cohort sampled during active COVID-19.

The genes are TRBV20-1 and TRBJ2-5, with a weak D call TRBD1 (5 bases). The CDR3 covers 13 residues. Germline-derived CDR1 and CDR2 are DFQATT and SNEGSKA (reference sequence). Trimming stripped 6 bases from V and 4 bases from J, with 15 bases between. CDR3 loop: CSASWWGPETQYF. The CDR3 DNA is TGCAGTGCGAGTTGGTGGGGCCCAGAGACCCAGTACTTC.

The CDR3 DNA reads as TGTGCCAGCTCACCGCAACAGGGGGCAGCCAAAAACATTCAGTACTTC. It translates to CASSPQQGAAKNIQYF. The chain recombines TRBV18 with TRBJ2-4; TRBD1 matches 9 bases. Germline CDR1 and CDR2: KGHSH and LQKENI. After removal of 3 bases from V and 0 bases from J, the junction contained 3 bases not matched to a gene. The length of the CDR3 is 16 residues.

This clone was recorded only once. The V and J genes are TRBV5-1 and TRBJ2-7, with D possibly matching TRBD2 (7 bases). Germline lookup yields CDR1 SGHRS and CDR2 YFSETQ. CDR3 length: 16 residues. Trimming pared 0 bases from V and 0 bases from J, leaving 13 bases between. In nucleotides, the CDR3 is TGCGCCAGCAGCTTGGAGGGAGGGGGATACTCCTACGAGCAGTACTTC. Protein: CASSLEGGGYSYEQYF. Complete variable domain (other parts from reference TRBV5-1 and TRBJ2-7): KAGVTQTPRYLIKTRGQQVTLSCSPISGHRSVSWYQQTPGQGLQFLFEYFSETQRNKGNFPGRFSGRQFSNSRSEMNVSTLELGDSALYLCASSLEGGGYSYEQYFGPGTRLTVT.

The CDR3 here is CASSPGTSGRGELFF. CDR3 DNA: TGTGCCAGCAGCCCCGGGACTAGCGGGAGAGGGGAGCTGTTTTTT. The gene calls are TRBV5-4 and TRBJ2-2; 14 bases align to TRBD2. This CDR3 comprises 15 residues. Germline trimming cut 4 bases from V and 8 bases from J; bases unmatched to any gene: 4. Germline V gene data show CDR1 as SGHNT and CDR2 as YYREEE (reference sequence).